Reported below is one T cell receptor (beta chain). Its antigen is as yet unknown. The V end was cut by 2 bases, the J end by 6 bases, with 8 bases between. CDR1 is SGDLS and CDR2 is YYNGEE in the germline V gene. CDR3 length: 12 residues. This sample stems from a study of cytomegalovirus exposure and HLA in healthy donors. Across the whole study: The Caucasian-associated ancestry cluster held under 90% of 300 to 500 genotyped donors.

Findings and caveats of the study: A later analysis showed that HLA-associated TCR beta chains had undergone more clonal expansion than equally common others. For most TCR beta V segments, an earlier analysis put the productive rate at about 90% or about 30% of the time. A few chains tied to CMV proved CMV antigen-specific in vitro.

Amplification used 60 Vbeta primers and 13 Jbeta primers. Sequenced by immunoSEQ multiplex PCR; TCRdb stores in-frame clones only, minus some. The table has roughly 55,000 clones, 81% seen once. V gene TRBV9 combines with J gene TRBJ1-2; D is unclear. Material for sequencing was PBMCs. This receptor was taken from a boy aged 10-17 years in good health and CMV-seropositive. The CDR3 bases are TGTGCCAGCAGCGTCAAGAGGGATGGCTACACCTTC. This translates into CASSVKRDGYTF.